The 5 T cell receptor beta chains below were found in one sample sequenced in a study of blood T cell repertoires in COVID-19 (dated by TCRdb to the early 2020s). The library relied on the immunoSEQ multiplex PCR assay. TCRdb obtained this table from immuneACCESS and retained in-frame rearrangements with V and J assigned. These tables miss some clones; where compared with another copy, unresolved V genes account for less than half of the shortfall, and the remainder is unexplained. This sample gives roughly 350,000 clones in total; 92% of them show up just once. Less than 20% of the sample comes from the top ten. Sample: PBMCs or T cells enriched from blood (not recorded which). The receptors derive from a woman younger than 45 who had recovered from COVID-19.

V is TRBV12-3 or TRBV12-4 and J is TRBJ2-1; D uncertain. The CDR3 runs 12 residues. The V end was cut by 5 bases, the J end by 8 bases, with 10 bases between. The CDR3 loop is CASSPPFHEQFF. As DNA, the CDR3 is TGTGCCAGCAGTCCCCCTTTCCATGAGCAGTTCTTC.

The chain is built from TRBV23-1 and TRBJ1-2, with D hard to call. TRBV23-1 carries the ORF label, with uncertain function. Trimming left V 6 bases short and J 7 bases short, with 27 bases between. The CDR3 is 17 residues long. CDR3 amino acids: CASRSWEPRSWYFGYTF. The DNA of the CDR3 is TGCGCCAGCAGATCTTGGGAGCCTCGATCATGGTACTTTGGCTACACCTTC.

In DNA, the CDR3 is TGTGCCAGCAGCCAGACTGCACAAGAGACCCAGTACTTC. Protein: CASSQTAQETQYF. The genes are TRBV3-1 (or the pseudogene TRBV3-2) and TRBJ2-5; D is undetermined. V lost 3 bases to trimming and J lost 2 bases, with 7 bases between them. Germline V lookup: CDR1 LGHDT, CDR2 YNNKEL (reference sequence). The CDR3 is made up of 13 amino acids.

The chain has TRBV5-6 and TRBJ2-7; D might be TRBD1 (5 bases). This CDR3 has 12 amino acids. Germline CDR1 and CDR2: SGHDT and YYEEEE. V shed 1 base and J shed 10 bases, with 12 bases lying between them. CDR3 protein: CASSLQGRVQYF. In DNA form, the CDR3 reads TGTGCCAGCAGCTTGCAAGGCAGGGTACAGTACTTC.

V is TRBV19 and J is TRBJ1-1; weak D call: TRBD1 (6 bases). The CDR3 has 13 residues. Germline V gene sequence: CDR1 LNHDA, CDR2 SQIVND (reference sequence). Deletions cut 7 bases from V and 3 bases from J, with 12 bases between. The CDR3 coding sequence is TGTGCCAGTACGGACAGCCTTGACACTGAAGCTTTCTTT. It translates to CASTDSLDTEAFF.